A selection of T cell receptor beta chains follows, all from one sample in a study of human T cells and chemical hapten exposure. TCRdb reprocessed the RACE reads via MiXCR and lists one record per CDR3 protein. The sample records 380,000 or so distinct CDR3 sequences, approximately 5.1% being singletons. The sample consisted of whole blood, taken in connection with sensitization to the hapten diphenylcyclopropenone (DPC). Source of these receptors: a woman in her 50s with alopecia areata. Some clones in this sample may be carry-over from other donors' samples. Each CDR3 is given with its conserved first and last residue. Each record gives: J gene, clone size, D gene, V gene, CDR3 protein, CDR3 DNA. The D gene is left open where the match is weak. The size of a clone is reported for some rows only, either as once, few or many, or as a class for expanded clones.

j_call: TRBJ1-1; clone_size: -; d_call: TRBD1; v_call: TRBV10-2; cdr3_aa: CASSERGPLNTEAFF; cdr3_nt: TGCGCCAGCAGTGAAAGGGGGCCCCTGAACACTGAAGCTTTCTTT
j_call: TRBJ1-1; clone_size: -; d_call: TRBD1; v_call: TRBV20-1; cdr3_aa: CSASSGQGLGTEAFF; cdr3_nt: TGCAGTGCTAGCTCGGGACAGGGTTTGGGCACTGAAGCTTTCTTT
j_call: TRBJ2-1; clone_size: few; d_call: TRBD2; v_call: TRBV6-2/TRBV6-3; cdr3_aa: CASSYRLAGVSDEQFF; cdr3_nt: TGTGCCAGCAGTTACCGGCTAGCGGGAGTTTCCGATGAGCAGTTCTTC
j_call: TRBJ2-7; clone_size: -; d_call: TRBD1; v_call: TRBV29-1; cdr3_aa: CSVIGQGYYEQYF; cdr3_nt: TGCAGCGTTATTGGACAGGGGTACTACGAGCAGTACTTC
j_call: TRBJ2-3; clone_size: few; d_call: -; v_call: TRBV3-1; cdr3_aa: CASSRRNPGLSTDTQYF; cdr3_nt: TGTGCCAGCAGCCGGAGAAATCCGGGACTTAGCACAGATACGCAGTATTTT
j_call: TRBJ2-1; clone_size: many; d_call: -; v_call: TRBV2; cdr3_aa: CASTKLGEQFF; cdr3_nt: TGTGCCAGCACTAAACTGGGTGAGCAGTTCTTC
j_call: TRBJ2-3; clone_size: many; d_call: -; v_call: TRBV12-3/TRBV12-4; cdr3_aa: CASSLRTTDSTQYF; cdr3_nt: TGTGCCAGCAGTCTCCGAACGACCGATTCAACGCAGTATTTT
j_call: TRBJ2-6; clone_size: few; d_call: -; v_call: TRBV9; cdr3_aa: CASSPRPVGGEFSGANVLTF; cdr3_nt: TGTGCCAGCAGCCCCCGCCCAGTTGGAGGAGAATTCTCTGGGGCCAACGTCCTGACTTTC
j_call: TRBJ2-3; clone_size: many; d_call: -; v_call: TRBV4-3; cdr3_aa: CASSQDRVSTDTQYF; cdr3_nt: TGCGCCAGCAGCCAAGATCGTGTCAGCACAGATACGCAGTATTTT
j_call: TRBJ2-3; clone_size: many; d_call: TRBD2; v_call: TRBV20-1; cdr3_aa: CSATVAGVDTQYF; cdr3_nt: TGCAGTGCTACAGTAGCGGGAGTAGATACGCAGTATTTT
j_call: TRBJ2-7; clone_size: -; d_call: TRBD1; v_call: TRBV28; cdr3_aa: CASSSTGTGLAEQYF; cdr3_nt: TGTGCCAGCAGCTCCACCGGGACAGGGTTAGCCGAGCAGTACTTC
j_call: TRBJ1-2; clone_size: -; d_call: -; v_call: TRBV10-2; cdr3_aa: CASSRDKLHYGYTF; cdr3_nt: TGCGCCAGCAGCCGGGACAAACTTCACTATGGCTACACCTTC
j_call: TRBJ1-1; clone_size: many; d_call: -; v_call: TRBV20-1; cdr3_aa: CSAGLRDTEAFF; cdr3_nt: TGCAGTGCTGGACTTAGGGACACTGAAGCTTTCTTT
j_call: TRBJ2-7; clone_size: many; d_call: TRBD1; v_call: TRBV7-9; cdr3_aa: CASSSGQGGPYEQYF; cdr3_nt: TGTGCCAGCAGCTCAGGACAGGGCGGCCCCTACGAGCAGTACTTC
j_call: TRBJ2-1; clone_size: many; d_call: TRBD1; v_call: TRBV10-3; cdr3_aa: CAISERGPGEQFF; cdr3_nt: TGTGCCATCAGTGAGAGGGGGCCAGGTGAGCAGTTCTTC
j_call: TRBJ2-1; clone_size: -; d_call: TRBD2; v_call: TRBV7-9; cdr3_aa: CASSSSGRARNEQFF; cdr3_nt: TGTGCCAGCAGCTCTAGCGGGAGGGCCCGGAATGAGCAGTTCTTC
j_call: TRBJ1-1; clone_size: -; d_call: TRBD1; v_call: TRBV5-1; cdr3_aa: CASSSSQGAPEAFF; cdr3_nt: TGCGCCAGCAGCTCCTCACAGGGGGCCCCTGAAGCTTTCTTT
j_call: TRBJ2-1; clone_size: many; d_call: -; v_call: TRBV6-5; cdr3_aa: CASSDDYGALAEQFF; cdr3_nt: TGTGCCAGCAGCGACGACTATGGCGCGTTGGCTGAGCAGTTCTTC
j_call: TRBJ2-3; clone_size: few; d_call: TRBD2; v_call: TRBV3-1; cdr3_aa: CASSLSGTKPGTDTQYF; cdr3_nt: TGTGCCAGCAGTCTCAGCGGGACCAAACCGGGCACAGATACGCAGTATTTT
j_call: TRBJ1-1; clone_size: many; d_call: -; v_call: TRBV25-1; cdr3_aa: CASNTAMNTEAFF; cdr3_nt: TGTGCCAGCAATACGGCTATGAACACTGAAGCTTTCTTT
j_call: TRBJ2-7; clone_size: few; d_call: TRBD1; v_call: TRBV28; cdr3_aa: CASSLFIRDSSSYEQYF; cdr3_nt: TGTGCCAGCAGTTTATTCATAAGGGACAGCAGCTCCTACGAGCAGTACTTC
j_call: TRBJ1-4; clone_size: many; d_call: TRBD1; v_call: TRBV2; cdr3_aa: CATSGQGTNEKLFF; cdr3_nt: TGTGCCACCTCCGGACAGGGAACTAATGAAAAACTGTTTTTT
j_call: TRBJ1-1; clone_size: many; d_call: -; v_call: TRBV11-2; cdr3_aa: CASSLVPAGANTEAFF; cdr3_nt: TGTGCCAGCAGCTTAGTCCCTGCCGGGGCCAACACTGAAGCTTTCTTT
j_call: TRBJ1-1; clone_size: many; d_call: -; v_call: TRBV5-1; cdr3_aa: CASSLVQRESGAFF; cdr3_nt: TGCGCCAGCAGCTTGGTCCAGAGGGAATCTGGGGCTTTCTTT
j_call: TRBJ1-1; clone_size: -; d_call: -; v_call: TRBV2; cdr3_aa: CASSPQSLNTEAFF; cdr3_nt: TGTGCCAGCAGTCCACAGAGTTTGAACACTGAAGCTTTCTTT
j_call: TRBJ2-5; clone_size: few; d_call: -; v_call: TRBV6-5; cdr3_aa: CASSWGRGGETQYF; cdr3_nt: TGTGCCAGCAGTTGGGGCAGGGGAGGAGAGACCCAGTACTTC
j_call: TRBJ2-3; clone_size: -; d_call: -; v_call: TRBV20-1; cdr3_aa: CSALPRPDTQYF; cdr3_nt: TGCAGTGCGCTGCCCAGACCAGATACGCAGTATTTT
j_call: TRBJ2-7; clone_size: few; d_call: TRBD1; v_call: TRBV14; cdr3_aa: CASSQGRTGKGYYEQYF; cdr3_nt: TGTGCCAGCAGCCAAGGAAGGACAGGGAAAGGATACTACGAGCAGTACTTC
j_call: TRBJ2-5; clone_size: many; d_call: TRBD1; v_call: TRBV15; cdr3_aa: CATSRGILGTGGEETQYF; cdr3_nt: TGTGCCACCAGCAGAGGGATTCTTGGGACAGGGGGCGAAGAGACCCAGTACTTC
j_call: TRBJ2-7; clone_size: few; d_call: -; v_call: TRBV29-1; cdr3_aa: CSVEGWASEQYF; cdr3_nt: TGCAGCGTTGAAGGCTGGGCTAGCGAGCAGTACTTC
j_call: TRBJ1-3; clone_size: -; d_call: -; v_call: TRBV12-3/TRBV12-4; cdr3_aa: CASSPELSGNTIYF; cdr3_nt: TGTGCCAGCAGCCCGGAACTCTCTGGAAACACCATATATTTT